This TCR beta chain was documented in a study of blood T cell repertoires in COVID-19. CDR3 length: 17 amino acids. After removal of 4 bases from V and 0 bases from J, the junction contained 10 bases not matched to a gene. The germline gives CDR1 MGHRA, CDR2 YSYEKL. Seattle cases were enrolled at active infection and followed longitudinally. TCRdb's table, derived via immunoSEQ multiplex PCR, lists solely in-frame clones and lacks some. The data contain 250,000 to 350,000 clones, more than 80% of them singletons. The gene calls are TRBV4-1 and TRBJ1-1; 8 bases match TRBD1. Sequencing used peripheral blood. The receptor's source is a woman aged 45-65 years with COVID-19, enrolled during active disease. CDR3 sequence reads: CASSLTGQGVMNTEAFF. The CDR3 DNA is TGCGCCAGCAGCCTAACAGGACAGGGAGTTATGAACACTGAAGCTTTCTTT.